This T cell receptor beta chain came from a study of blood T cell repertoires in COVID-19. Study summary: Italy, Spain and the United States were the sources of the convalescent and acute COVID-19 samples.

Clones were read by immunoSEQ multiplex PCR, and TCRdb kept only the in-frame ones, dropping some. The table records over 30,000 clones, around 86% of them present only once. V lost 0 bases to trimming and J lost 3 bases; unmatched junction nucleotides: 11. This CDR3 spans 17 amino acids. Germline CDR1 is SGHRS and CDR2 is YFSETQ. The sequenced sample was peripheral blood. The origin of this receptor is a man between 65 and 85 years old with acute or convalescent COVID-19. The chain joins TRBV5-1 to TRBJ1-2, with 7 bases fitting TRBD1. Here the CDR3 DNA reads TGCGCCAGCAGCTTGGCCCCGGGAGGGGGCGCAGACTATGGCTACACCTTC. Encoded protein: CASSLAPGGGADYGYTF.